This T cell receptor beta chain was sequenced in a study of shared clonotypes between healthy human individuals. Germline CDR1 PRHDT, CDR2 FYEKMQ (reference sequence). The length of the CDR3 is 15 residues. Losses at the gene ends were 5 bases for V and 2 bases for J; bases not matched to a gene: 8. The naive CD8 fraction comprised CD45RO-negative cells positively selected for CCR7 and excluded terminally differentiated effector memory CD45RA+ cells. Only Caucasian adults living in Nashville, Tennessee made up the donor group. Data came from immunoSEQ multiplex PCR; TCRdb stores just in-frame clones and leaves some out. Of some 2 million clones in the sample, over 85% were seen once.

Sequencing input: naive CD8+ T cells sorted from blood. This clonotype was sampled from a man aged 18 to 29 in good health. The gene calls are TRBV13 and TRBJ2-7, with 8 bases that match TRBD2. The CDR3 DNA follows: TGTGCCAGCAGCCCTACAAACGGGGGGGCCTACGAGCAGTACTTC. Its translation is CASSPTNGGAYEQYF.